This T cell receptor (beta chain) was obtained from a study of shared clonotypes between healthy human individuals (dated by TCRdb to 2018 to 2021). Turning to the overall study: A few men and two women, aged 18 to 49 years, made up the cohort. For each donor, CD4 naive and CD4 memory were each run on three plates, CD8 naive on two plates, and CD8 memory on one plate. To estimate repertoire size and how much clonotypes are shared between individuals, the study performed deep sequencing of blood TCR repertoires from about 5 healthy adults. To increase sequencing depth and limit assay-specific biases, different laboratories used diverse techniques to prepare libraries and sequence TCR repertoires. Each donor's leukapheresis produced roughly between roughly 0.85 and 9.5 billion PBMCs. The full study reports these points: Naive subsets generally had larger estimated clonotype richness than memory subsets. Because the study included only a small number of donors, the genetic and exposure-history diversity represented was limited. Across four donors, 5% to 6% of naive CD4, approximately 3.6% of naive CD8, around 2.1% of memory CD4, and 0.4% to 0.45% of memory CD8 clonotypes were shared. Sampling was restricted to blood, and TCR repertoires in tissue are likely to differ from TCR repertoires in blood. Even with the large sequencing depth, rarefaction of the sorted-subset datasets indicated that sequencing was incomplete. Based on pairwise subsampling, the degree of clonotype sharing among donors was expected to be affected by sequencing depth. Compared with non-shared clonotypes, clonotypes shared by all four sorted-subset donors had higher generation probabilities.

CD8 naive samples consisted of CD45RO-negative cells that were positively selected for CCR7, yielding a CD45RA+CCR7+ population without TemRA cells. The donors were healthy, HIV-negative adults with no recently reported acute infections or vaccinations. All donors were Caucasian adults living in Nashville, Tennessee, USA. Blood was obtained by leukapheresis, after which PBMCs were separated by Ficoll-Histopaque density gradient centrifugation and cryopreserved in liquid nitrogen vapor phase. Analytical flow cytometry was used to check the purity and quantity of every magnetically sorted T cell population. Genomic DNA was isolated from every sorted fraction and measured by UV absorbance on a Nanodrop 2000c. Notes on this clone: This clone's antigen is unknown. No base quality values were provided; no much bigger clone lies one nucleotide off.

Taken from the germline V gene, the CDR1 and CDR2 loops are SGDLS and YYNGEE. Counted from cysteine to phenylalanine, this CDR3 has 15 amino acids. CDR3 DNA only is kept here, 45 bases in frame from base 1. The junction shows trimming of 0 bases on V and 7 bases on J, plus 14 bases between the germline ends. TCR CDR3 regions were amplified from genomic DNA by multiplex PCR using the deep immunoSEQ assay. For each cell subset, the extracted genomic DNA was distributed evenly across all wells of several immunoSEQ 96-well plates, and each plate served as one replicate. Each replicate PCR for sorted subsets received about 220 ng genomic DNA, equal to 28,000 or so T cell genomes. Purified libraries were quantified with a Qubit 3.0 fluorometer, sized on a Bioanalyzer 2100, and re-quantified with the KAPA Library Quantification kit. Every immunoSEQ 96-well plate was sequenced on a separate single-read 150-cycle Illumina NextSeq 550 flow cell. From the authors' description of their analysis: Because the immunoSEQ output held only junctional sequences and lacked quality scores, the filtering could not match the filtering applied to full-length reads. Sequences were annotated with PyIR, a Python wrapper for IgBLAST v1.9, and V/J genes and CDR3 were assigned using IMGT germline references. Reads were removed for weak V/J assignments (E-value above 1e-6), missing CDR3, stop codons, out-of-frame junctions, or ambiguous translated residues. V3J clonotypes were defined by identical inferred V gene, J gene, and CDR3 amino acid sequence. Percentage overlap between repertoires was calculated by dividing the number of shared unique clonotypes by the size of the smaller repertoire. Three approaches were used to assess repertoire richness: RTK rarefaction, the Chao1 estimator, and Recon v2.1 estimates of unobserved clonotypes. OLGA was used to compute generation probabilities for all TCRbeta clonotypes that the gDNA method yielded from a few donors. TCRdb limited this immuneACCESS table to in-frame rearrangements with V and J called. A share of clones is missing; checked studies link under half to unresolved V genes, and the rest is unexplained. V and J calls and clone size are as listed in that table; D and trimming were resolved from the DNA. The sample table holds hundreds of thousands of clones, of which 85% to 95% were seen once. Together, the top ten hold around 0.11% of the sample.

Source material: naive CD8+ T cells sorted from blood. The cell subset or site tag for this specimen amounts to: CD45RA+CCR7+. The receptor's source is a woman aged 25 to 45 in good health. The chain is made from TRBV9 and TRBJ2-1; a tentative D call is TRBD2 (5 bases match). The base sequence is TGTGCCAGCAGCGTAGGGTCACTAGACGGTAATGAGCAGTTCTTC. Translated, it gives CASSVGSLDGNEQFF.